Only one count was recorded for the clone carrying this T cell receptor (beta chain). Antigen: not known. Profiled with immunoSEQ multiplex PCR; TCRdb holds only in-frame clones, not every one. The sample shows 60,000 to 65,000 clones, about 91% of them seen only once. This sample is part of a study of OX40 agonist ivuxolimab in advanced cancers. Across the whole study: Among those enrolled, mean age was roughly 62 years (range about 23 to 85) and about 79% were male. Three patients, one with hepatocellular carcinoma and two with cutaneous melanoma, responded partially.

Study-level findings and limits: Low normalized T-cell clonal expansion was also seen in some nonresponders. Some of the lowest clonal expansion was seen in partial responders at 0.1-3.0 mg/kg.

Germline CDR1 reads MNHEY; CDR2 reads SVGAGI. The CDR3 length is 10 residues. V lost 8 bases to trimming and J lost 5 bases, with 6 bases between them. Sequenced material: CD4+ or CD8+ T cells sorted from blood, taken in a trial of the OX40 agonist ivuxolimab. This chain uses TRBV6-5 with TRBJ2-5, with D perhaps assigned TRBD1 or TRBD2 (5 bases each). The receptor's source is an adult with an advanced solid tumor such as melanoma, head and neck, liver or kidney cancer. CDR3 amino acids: CASEGETQYF. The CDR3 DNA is TGTGCCAGCGAGGGGGAGACCCAGTACTTC.